The text below deals with one TCR beta chain. Its antigen remains unknown. Related graft donors supplied nonmyeloablative bone marrow transplants, and mixed chimerism was transient. CD4+CD25+CD127- Tregs, CD4+CD25- non-Tregs, CD4 and CD8 cells were sorted. These data are taken from a study of Tregs in tolerant kidney transplant recipients. General observations from the study: Changing PCR primers prevented nucleotide comparison between some patients' samples. Activated donor B cell expansion appeared to reveal the most relevant donor-specific TCRbeta repertoire.

Per germline, CDR1 SGDLS and CDR2 YYNGEE. The CDR3 is 13 residues long. Trimming took 2 bases from V and 3 from J, leaving 6 bases between them. TCRdb's table, derived via immunoSEQ multiplex PCR, lists solely in-frame clones and lacks some. This table holds tens of thousands of clones, approximately 94% found once. V gene TRBV9 combines with J gene TRBJ1-5; D is undetermined. The specimen was CD4+ T cells from blood (PBMCs), collected 12 months after the transplant. The TCR sequence derives from a human patient who received a combined kidney and bone marrow transplant. Some T cells may arise from the graft donor. CDR3 residues: CASSVSVNQPQHF. The CDR3 nucleotides are TGTGCCAGCAGCGTCTCAGTCAATCAGCCCCAGCATTTT.